These T cell receptor beta chains were read from a single sample in a study of radiation and T cells in renal cell carcinoma. Clones were sequenced by immunoSEQ multiplex PCR, and TCRdb holds only the in-frame ones, with some missing. Here the sample spans 140,000 or so clones, about 88% being singletons. This specimen was blood, taken from a patient whose treatment included radiotherapy and nephrectomy. The receptors come from a woman aged 45-59 years with renal cell carcinoma. The CDR3 runs from the conserved cysteine through the conserved F or W. A D gene is named only where the DNA matches it firmly. Size values are once, few and many counts, or a class for expanded clones, and some rows have none.

>TRBV5-4|TRBJ1-2|.|.
TGTGCCAGCAGCTCCGGGACGGCCGGGACTGGTGGCTACACCTTC
CASSSGTAGTGGYTF
>TRBV7-3|TRBJ2-2|once|TRBD1
TGTGCCAGCAGCCCACAGGGGGCTGGCACCGGGGAGCTGTTTTTT
CASSPQGAGTGELFF
>TRBV25-1|TRBJ2-1|once|.
TGTGCCAGCATTTCGGGGCTGGTGCAGTTCTTC
CASISGLVQFF
>TRBV7-9|TRBJ2-1|.|.
TGTGCCAGCAGCCCTCCTCCGGGAGTTTACAATGAGCAGTTCTTC
CASSPPPGVYNEQFF
>TRBV25-1|TRBJ2-7|.|TRBD1
TGTGCCAGCAGTGGGGCACAGGGGCCATATACCTACGAGCAGTACTTC
CASSGAQGPYTYEQYF
>TRBV6-5|TRBJ1-1|.|.
TGTGCCAGCAGTTCCCCCGGGACGGCCTTGAGGACTGAAGCTTTCTTT
CASSSPGTALRTEAFF
>TRBV30|TRBJ1-2|once|.
TGTGCCTGGCTTGAGGACCTTAAATTGTATGGCTACACCTTC
CAWLEDLKLYGYTF
>TRBV2|TRBJ2-1|.|TRBD1
TGTGCCAGCAGTGCCGGGACAGGGGTCAATGAGCAGTTCTTC
CASSAGTGVNEQFF
>TRBV19|TRBJ2-7|.|.
TGTGCCAGTAGTGCAATCCCTACAGGGTCTAGCGAGCAGTACTTC
CASSAIPTGSSEQYF
>TRBV6-1|TRBJ1-1|.|.
TGTGCCAGCAGTGACAGGGTAAGAACTGAAGCTTTCTTT
CASSDRVRTEAFF
>TRBV29-1|TRBJ1-1|.|.
TGCAGCGTTGAGCTCCAAACTGAAGCTTTCTTT
CSVELQTEAFF
>TRBV18|TRBJ1-1|.|TRBD1
TGTGCCAGCTCCGAGGACAGGGGGCTGAACACTGAAGCTTTCTTT
CASSEDRGLNTEAFF
>TRBV2|TRBJ2-7|few|TRBD1
TGTGCCAGCAGATCCAGAACAGGGGCAAACGAGCAGTACTTC
CASRSRTGANEQYF
>TRBV6-6|TRBJ2-5|.|TRBD2
TGTGCCAGCAGCCGGGACCGCGGGGGGACCCAGTACTTC
CASSRDRGGTQYF
>TRBV5-4|TRBJ2-1|.|.
TGTGCCAGCAGCTTGGACCCCGGAGGGGCCTACAATGAGCAGTTCTTC
CASSLDPGGAYNEQFF
>TRBV6-5|TRBJ2-1|.|TRBD2
TGTGCCAGCAGTTACTTGGGCGGGGGGGCCAATGAGCAGTTCTTC
CASSYLGGGANEQFF
>TRBV5-1|TRBJ2-7|.|TRBD1
TGCGCCAGCAGCTTGGGAGGGGGCTTGGACGAGCAGTACTTC
CASSLGGGLDEQYF
>TRBV19|TRBJ2-2|.|TRBD2
TGTGCCAGTAGTTCGCGGGGGGCCCTCACCCGGGAGCTGTTTTTT
CASSSRGALTRELFF
>TRBV5-1|TRBJ2-2|.|.
TGCGCCAGCAGCTTGGGGGTCGTGGGGGAGCTGTTTTTT
CASSLGVVGELFF
>TRBV11-1|TRBJ1-4|.|TRBD1
TGTGCCAGCAGCTTTACAGGGGTTGGAGAAAAACTGTTTTTT
CASSFTGVGEKLFF
>TRBV6-5|TRBJ2-3|.|TRBD2
TGTGCCAGCAGACCCGGACTAGTGGGAGATACGCAGTATTTT
CASRPGLVGDTQYF
>TRBV6-1|TRBJ2-5|.|.
TGTGCCAGCAAGGACGAGGTTGGTGCGGAGACCCAGTACTTC
CASKDEVGAETQYF
>TRBV7-2|TRBJ2-7|.|.
TGTGCCAGCAGACCCGGCGGGGCCTACGAGCAGTACTTC
CASRPGGAYEQYF
>TRBV7-9|TRBJ2-5|.|.
TGTGCCAGCAGCTTAGCCGGGACGGAACCCCAAGAGACCCAGTACTTC
CASSLAGTEPQETQYF
>TRBV7-3|TRBJ1-1|.|.
TGTGCCAGCAGCTTAATGGGAGTGAACACTGAAGCTTTCTTT
CASSLMGVNTEAFF
>TRBV2|TRBJ1-1|.|TRBD1
TGTGCCAGCAGTCCCGGGACAGGGGGATTTGGGGCTGAAGCTTTCTTT
CASSPGTGGFGAEAFF
>TRBV5-4|TRBJ1-2|once|.
TGTGCCAGCAGCTTGGATCTTTCGGCGGCTACTAACTATGGCTACACCTTC
CASSLDLSAATNYGYTF
>TRBV2|TRBJ2-1|.|.
TGTGCCAGCGGTAAACAGGACAATGAGCAGTTCTTC
CASGKQDNEQFF
>TRBV6-1|TRBJ1-2|.|.
TGTGCCAGCAGTGAAAGTTTCGGCAGTTATGGCTACACCTTC
CASSESFGSYGYTF
>TRBV2|TRBJ1-3|once|.
TGTGCCAGCAGTGGTGGGAAAGGGCGAGAGTCTGGAAACACCATATATTTT
CASSGGKGRESGNTIYF
>TRBV7-6|TRBJ2-7|.|.
TGTGCCAGCAGCTTAGCGGCTGGAACCTACGAGCAGTACTTC
CASSLAAGTYEQYF